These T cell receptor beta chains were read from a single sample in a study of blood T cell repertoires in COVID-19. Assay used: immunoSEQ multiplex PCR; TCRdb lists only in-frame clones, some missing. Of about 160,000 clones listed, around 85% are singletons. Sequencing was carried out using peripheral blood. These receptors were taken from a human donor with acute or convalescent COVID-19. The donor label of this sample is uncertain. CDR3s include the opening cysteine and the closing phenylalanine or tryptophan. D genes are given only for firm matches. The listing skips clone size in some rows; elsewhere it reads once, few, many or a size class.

CDR3 protein: CASSLTRDTNEQFF; CDR3 DNA: TGTGCCAGCAGCTTAACCCGGGACACCAATGAGCAGTTCTTC; D gene: .; V gene: TRBV7-3; clone size: .; J gene: TRBJ2-1
CDR3 protein: CASSLARAYEQYF; CDR3 DNA: TGTGCCAGCAGCTTAGCTCGAGCCTACGAGCAGTACTTC; D gene: .; V gene: TRBV7-9; clone size: .; J gene: TRBJ2-7
CDR3 protein: CASKPQTSGEQYF; CDR3 DNA: TGTGCCAGCAAGCCCCAAACTAGCGGCGAGCAGTACTTC; D gene: TRBD2; V gene: TRBV2; clone size: few; J gene: TRBJ2-7
CDR3 protein: CASTRGAGNTGELFF; CDR3 DNA: TGTGCCAGCACTCGCGGGGCCGGGAACACCGGGGAGCTGTTTTTT; D gene: .; V gene: TRBV27; clone size: .; J gene: TRBJ2-2
CDR3 protein: CASSLSTGSTEAFF; CDR3 DNA: TGTGCCAGCAGCTTATCGACAGGGAGCACTGAAGCTTTCTTT; D gene: TRBD1; V gene: TRBV7-9; clone size: .; J gene: TRBJ1-1
CDR3 protein: CASRIVQGNQPQHF; CDR3 DNA: TGTGCCAGCAGGATAGTACAGGGCAATCAGCCCCAGCATTTT; D gene: .; V gene: TRBV6-5; clone size: few; J gene: TRBJ1-5
CDR3 protein: CASSLGGPGLAPSSTGELFF; CDR3 DNA: TGTGCCAGCAGCTTAGGAGGGCCGGGACTAGCACCCTCGAGCACCGGGGAGCTGTTTTTT; D gene: TRBD2; V gene: TRBV7-6; clone size: .; J gene: TRBJ2-2
CDR3 protein: CASSFLSGGKSGELFF; CDR3 DNA: TGTGCCAGCAGCTTTCTCAGCGGGGGAAAGTCCGGGGAGCTGTTTTTT; D gene: TRBD2; V gene: TRBV7-8; clone size: .; J gene: TRBJ2-2
CDR3 protein: CASSPLGQAIYGYTF; CDR3 DNA: TGTGCCAGCTCCCCTTTGGGACAGGCAATCTATGGCTACACCTTC; D gene: TRBD1; V gene: TRBV18; clone size: .; J gene: TRBJ1-2
CDR3 protein: CASSQAQGGYTF; CDR3 DNA: TGCGCCAGCAGCCAAGCCCAGGGGGGCTACACCTTC; D gene: .; V gene: TRBV4-1; clone size: .; J gene: TRBJ1-2
CDR3 protein: CSASPSGGSNQPQHF; CDR3 DNA: TGCAGTGCTAGTCCTTCGGGGGGAAGCAATCAGCCCCAGCATTTT; D gene: .; V gene: TRBV20-1; clone size: .; J gene: TRBJ1-5
CDR3 protein: CASSSGTGGGQPQHF; CDR3 DNA: TGTGCCAGCAGCTCCGGGACAGGGGGCGGTCAGCCCCAGCATTTT; D gene: TRBD1; V gene: TRBV7-9; clone size: .; J gene: TRBJ1-5
CDR3 protein: CASSRTGGYGYTF; CDR3 DNA: TGTGCCAGCAGTAGGACAGGGGGCTATGGCTACACCTTC; D gene: TRBD1; V gene: TRBV6-5; clone size: .; J gene: TRBJ1-2
CDR3 protein: CASSLAGTSGGSSYNEQFF; CDR3 DNA: TGTGCCAGCAGCTTGGCGGGGACTAGCGGGGGCAGCTCCTACAATGAGCAGTTCTTC; D gene: TRBD2; V gene: TRBV5-8; clone size: .; J gene: TRBJ2-1
CDR3 protein: CASSSGTANTGELFF; CDR3 DNA: TGTGCCAGCAGTTCAGGGACAGCGAACACCGGGGAGCTGTTTTTT; D gene: TRBD1; V gene: TRBV6-5; clone size: .; J gene: TRBJ2-2
CDR3 protein: CASSQSTGLSGNTIYF; CDR3 DNA: TGTGCCAGCAGCCAATCGACAGGCCTCTCTGGAAACACCATATATTTT; D gene: .; V gene: TRBV5-4; clone size: .; J gene: TRBJ1-3
CDR3 protein: CASSNRQGYVNTEAFF; CDR3 DNA: TGTGCCAGCAGTAACCGACAGGGATACGTAAACACTGAAGCTTTCTTT; D gene: TRBD1; V gene: TRBV28; clone size: .; J gene: TRBJ1-1
CDR3 protein: CASSSTAITYEQYF; CDR3 DNA: TGTGCCAGCAGCTCGACAGCGATAACCTACGAGCAGTACTTC; D gene: .; V gene: TRBV7-2; clone size: .; J gene: TRBJ2-7
CDR3 protein: CASSRAGSGNTIYF; CDR3 DNA: TGTGCCAGTAGTCGAGCAGGCTCTGGAAACACCATATATTTT; D gene: .; V gene: TRBV19; clone size: .; J gene: TRBJ1-3
CDR3 protein: CAWSVGGANTEAFF; CDR3 DNA: TGTGCCTGGAGTGTCGGGGGGGCCAACACTGAAGCTTTCTTT; D gene: .; V gene: TRBV30; clone size: .; J gene: TRBJ1-1
CDR3 protein: CASSIGGARNTEAFF; CDR3 DNA: TGTGCCAGTAGTATAGGGGGCGCGAGGAACACTGAAGCTTTCTTT; D gene: .; V gene: TRBV19; clone size: .; J gene: TRBJ1-1
CDR3 protein: CASSRQGPATNEKLFF; CDR3 DNA: TGTGCCAGTAGCCGGCAGGGGCCCGCAACTAATGAAAAACTGTTTTTT; D gene: .; V gene: TRBV19; clone size: .; J gene: TRBJ1-4
CDR3 protein: CSVGQVVYEQYF; CDR3 DNA: TGCAGCGTTGGACAGGTTGTCTACGAGCAGTACTTC; D gene: .; V gene: TRBV29-1; clone size: once; J gene: TRBJ2-7
CDR3 protein: CASSPQGINEKLFF; CDR3 DNA: TGTGCCAGCAGCCCACAGGGGATTAATGAAAAACTGTTTTTT; D gene: TRBD1; V gene: TRBV5-6; clone size: .; J gene: TRBJ1-4
CDR3 protein: CASSHPRGVYNSPLHF; CDR3 DNA: TGTGCCAGCAGCCACCCCAGGGGGGTCTATAATTCACCCCTCCACTTT; D gene: TRBD1; V gene: TRBV14; clone size: .; J gene: TRBJ1-6
CDR3 protein: CASSLGPASETQYF; CDR3 DNA: TGTGCCAGCAGCTTGGGGCCGGCATCGGAGACCCAGTACTTC; D gene: .; V gene: TRBV7-6; clone size: .; J gene: TRBJ2-5
CDR3 protein: CASSLRTGINEQYF; CDR3 DNA: TGTGCCAGCAGCTTACGGACAGGGATAAACGAGCAGTACTTC; D gene: TRBD1; V gene: TRBV5-5; clone size: .; J gene: TRBJ2-7
CDR3 protein: CASSLGGLDNEQFF; CDR3 DNA: TGTGCCAGCAGCCTCGGAGGCTTGGACAATGAGCAGTTCTTC; D gene: .; V gene: TRBV5-8; clone size: .; J gene: TRBJ2-1
CDR3 protein: CASSIGGTYEKLFF; CDR3 DNA: TGTGCCAGTAGTATCGGGGGGACCTATGAAAAACTGTTTTTT; D gene: .; V gene: TRBV19; clone size: .; J gene: TRBJ1-4
CDR3 protein: CASSSEMAGPYTYEQYF; CDR3 DNA: TGCGCCAGCAGCTCGGAAATGGCGGGTCCTTACACCTACGAGCAGTACTTC; D gene: .; V gene: TRBV5-1; clone size: few; J gene: TRBJ2-7
CDR3 protein: CASSESVQRSYEQYF; CDR3 DNA: TGTGCCAGCAGTGAATCGGTACAGCGGAGCTACGAGCAGTACTTC; D gene: .; V gene: TRBV6-1; clone size: .; J gene: TRBJ2-7
CDR3 protein: CASSVESRWGLEQFF; CDR3 DNA: TGTGCCAGCAGCGTAGAGTCCCGCTGGGGGCTTGAGCAGTTCTTC; D gene: .; V gene: TRBV9; clone size: .; J gene: TRBJ2-1
CDR3 protein: CASSRPTGGRGDFEQFF; CDR3 DNA: TGTGCCAGCAGCCGCCCAACGGGGGGGCGCGGGGATTTTGAGCAGTTCTTC; D gene: TRBD2; V gene: TRBV11-2; clone size: .; J gene: TRBJ2-1
CDR3 protein: CASSEGRAIYYGYTF; CDR3 DNA: TGTGCCAGCAGTGAAGGCAGGGCGATCTACTATGGCTACACCTTC; D gene: .; V gene: TRBV6-1; clone size: .; J gene: TRBJ1-2
CDR3 protein: CASSQAGTGGREQYF; CDR3 DNA: TGTGCCAGCAGCCAAGCCGGGACAGGGGGGAGGGAGCAGTACTTC; D gene: TRBD1; V gene: TRBV4-2; clone size: .; J gene: TRBJ2-7
CDR3 protein: CASSRTATGNQPQHF; CDR3 DNA: TGTGCCAGCAGTCGGACAGCGACAGGCAATCAGCCCCAGCATTTT; D gene: .; V gene: TRBV27; clone size: .; J gene: TRBJ1-5
CDR3 protein: CASSGPRGGKDTEAFF; CDR3 DNA: TGTGCCAGCAGCGGCCCTAGGGGGGGGAAAGACACTGAAGCTTTCTTT; D gene: .; V gene: TRBV11-3; clone size: .; J gene: TRBJ1-1
CDR3 protein: CASSQDGGSGGNYGYTF; CDR3 DNA: TGCGCCAGCAGCCAAGATGGAGGGTCGGGGGGGAACTATGGCTACACCTTC; D gene: .; V gene: TRBV4-1; clone size: .; J gene: TRBJ1-2
CDR3 protein: CASRATMNTEAFF; CDR3 DNA: TGTGCCAGCAGGGCTACTATGAACACTGAAGCTTTCTTT; D gene: .; V gene: TRBV6-4; clone size: .; J gene: TRBJ1-1
CDR3 protein: CASSSGTGNQPQHF; CDR3 DNA: TGTGCCAGCAGTTCCGGGACAGGCAATCAGCCCCAGCATTTT; D gene: TRBD1; V gene: TRBV28; clone size: .; J gene: TRBJ1-5
CDR3 protein: CAWSVRGNGNTIYF; CDR3 DNA: TGTGCCTGGAGTGTACGGGGGAACGGAAACACCATATATTTT; D gene: .; V gene: TRBV30; clone size: once; J gene: TRBJ1-3
CDR3 protein: CASSQPWERGGPNTQYF; CDR3 DNA: TGCGCCAGCAGTCAACCCTGGGAGCGGGGGGGCCCCAATACGCAGTATTTT; D gene: TRBD2; V gene: TRBV23-1; clone size: .; J gene: TRBJ2-3
CDR3 protein: CASSFGGGQGLPDTQYF; CDR3 DNA: TGTGCCAGCAGCTTCGGGGGTGGACAGGGGTTACCAGATACGCAGTATTTT; D gene: TRBD1; V gene: TRBV5-4; clone size: .; J gene: TRBJ2-3
CDR3 protein: CASSPRGPRDDYGYTF; CDR3 DNA: TGCGCCAGCAGCCCGCGGGGGCCCAGGGATGACTATGGCTACACCTTC; D gene: .; V gene: TRBV5-1; clone size: .; J gene: TRBJ1-2
CDR3 protein: CASSPPGTSHEQYF; CDR3 DNA: TGTGCCAGCTCACCCCCGGGGACATCCCACGAGCAGTACTTC; D gene: .; V gene: TRBV18; clone size: .; J gene: TRBJ2-7
CDR3 protein: CAWSNPGLYNSPLHF; CDR3 DNA: TGTGCCTGGAGTAATCCAGGGCTCTATAATTCACCCCTCCACTTT; D gene: .; V gene: TRBV30; clone size: .; J gene: TRBJ1-6
CDR3 protein: CARVRGPLNYGYTF; CDR3 DNA: TGTGCCAGGGTCAGGGGTCCACTTAACTATGGCTACACCTTC; D gene: .; V gene: TRBV6-5; clone size: .; J gene: TRBJ1-2
CDR3 protein: CASSQQQGGGNQPQHF; CDR3 DNA: TGTGCCAGCAGCCAACAACAGGGGGGTGGCAATCAGCCCCAGCATTTT; D gene: TRBD1; V gene: TRBV3-1/TRBV3-2; clone size: .; J gene: TRBJ1-5
CDR3 protein: CAWNRDRPAGYTF; CDR3 DNA: TGTGCCTGGAACCGGGACAGGCCTGCTGGCTACACCTTC; D gene: TRBD1; V gene: TRBV30; clone size: .; J gene: TRBJ1-2
CDR3 protein: CASSYSESWTGKIQPQHF; CDR3 DNA: TGTGCCAGCAGTTACTCGGAGTCATGGACAGGGAAAATTCAGCCCCAGCATTTT; D gene: TRBD1; V gene: TRBV6-2/TRBV6-3; clone size: .; J gene: TRBJ1-5
CDR3 protein: CATLDRGNTEAFF; CDR3 DNA: TGTGCCACCCTGGACAGGGGGAACACTGAAGCTTTCTTT; D gene: TRBD1; V gene: TRBV15; clone size: few; J gene: TRBJ1-1
CDR3 protein: CASSLDRVQPQHF; CDR3 DNA: TGTGCCAGCAGCTTGGACAGGGTACAGCCCCAGCATTTT; D gene: TRBD1; V gene: TRBV27; clone size: few; J gene: TRBJ1-5
CDR3 protein: CASSLRVGAETQYF; CDR3 DNA: TGCGCCAGCAGCTTGAGGGTAGGGGCAGAGACCCAGTACTTC; D gene: .; V gene: TRBV5-1; clone size: .; J gene: TRBJ2-5